This entry lists 32 T cell receptor beta chains sequenced from one sample in a study of blood T cell repertoires in COVID-19. TCRdb's table, derived via immunoSEQ multiplex PCR, lists solely in-frame clones and lacks some. Of a few hundred thousand clones in the sample, about 86% were seen once. Specimen: PBMCs or T cells enriched from blood (not recorded which). Source of these receptors: a middle-aged woman with acute COVID-19.

The J gene is TRBJ1-6, the V gene TRBV6-5; no definite D call. Germline V CDR1 and CDR2: MNHEY, SVGAGI. V lost 5 bases, J lost 0 bases, and 8 bases lay in between. The CDR3 length is 15 residues. In DNA, the CDR3 is TGTGCCAGCAGTCCGCGTGGCTCCTATAATTCACCCCTCCACTTT. It codes for CASSPRGSYNSPLHF.

This clone was counted a few times. V usage is TRBV19 and J usage is TRBJ2-1, with a possible D match to TRBD1 (6 bases). The germline V gene has CDR1 LNHDA and CDR2 SQIVND (reference sequence). The CDR3 length is 15 residues. V was cut by 8 bases and J by 8 bases, with 22 bases left in between. CDR3 amino acids: CASSKVQGLGHEQFF. The CDR3 DNA sequence: TGTGCCAGTTCAAAGGTACAGGGCTTGGGGCATGAGCAGTTCTTC.

This clone appeared a few times. CDR3 protein: CASSPESAVDGTDTQYF. DNA of the CDR3: TGTGCCAGCTCCCCTGAGTCAGCGGTTGACGGCACAGATACGCAGTATTTT. The chain is built from TRBV18 and TRBJ2-3, with D possibly being TRBD2 (5 bases). Germline V gene sequence: CDR1 KGHSH, CDR2 LQKENI. V lost 6 bases and J 1 base, leaving 20 bases between the germline ends. The length of the CDR3 is 17 residues. The complete variable domain, with remaining parts taken from reference TRBV18 and TRBJ2-3, reads NAGVMQNPRHLVRRRGQEARLRCSPMKGHSHVYWYRQLPEEGLKFMVYLQKENIIDESGMPKERFSAEFPKEGPSILRIQQVVRGDSAAYFCASSPESAVDGTDTQYFGPGTRLTVL.

This rearrangement joins TRBV27 to TRBJ2-3, with D possibly matching TRBD2 (7 bases). Trimming cost V 3 bases and J 6 bases, with 13 bases left between them. The V gene's germline CDR1 is MNHEY and CDR2 SMNVEV (reference sequence). CDR3 length: 14 residues. CDR3 sequence: CASSFRGGGDTQYF. CDR3 in DNA: TGTGCCAGCAGTTTTAGGGGAGGGGGGGATACGCAGTATTTT.

V is TRBV28 and J is TRBJ1-3; 7 bases map to TRBD1. V lost 2 bases, J lost 6 bases, and 10 bases stayed unmatched. This CDR3 contains 16 residues. Germline CDR1 and CDR2: MDHEN and SYDVKM. Here the CDR3 reads CASSLGGNRGENTIYF. The CDR3 bases are TGTGCCAGCAGTTTAGGGGGGAACAGGGGCGAAAACACCATATATTTT.

V is TRBV4-3 and J is TRBJ1-5, with D maybe TRBD1 (6 bases). The CDR3 is made up of 14 amino acids. The V gene's germline CDR1 is LGHNA and CDR2 YSLEER. The V gene lost 4 bases and the J gene lost 0 bases, with 7 bases spanning the gap. The CDR3 DNA reads as TGCGCCAGCAGCCTACAGGGTAGCAATCAGCCCCAGCATTTT. Its translation is CASSLQGSNQPQHF.

The gene calls are TRBV28 and TRBJ2-7; 8 bases fit TRBD2. The CDR3 spans 14 residues. Germline V gene data show CDR1 as MDHEN and CDR2 as SYDVKM. The V segment lost 8 bases and the J segment 2 bases; nucleotides outside the gene matches: 8. CDR3 loop: CASGAGGGPYEQYF. DNA of the CDR3: TGTGCCAGCGGTGCGGGAGGAGGTCCCTACGAGCAGTACTTC.

For the CDR3, the DNA is TGTGCCAGCAGCTTTGGGGCTGCTGGAACTGAAGCTTTCTTT. Protein product: CASSFGAAGTEAFF. The genes are TRBV7-9 and TRBJ1-1, with D possibly matching TRBD1 (5 bases). CDR1 is SEHNR, CDR2 FQNEAQ, per germline (reference sequence). This CDR3 has 14 residues. V dropped 3 bases and J dropped 5 bases, with 13 bases sitting between them.

This sequence joins TRBV7-9 and TRBJ2-7, with 8 bases lining up with TRBD2. Germline values: CDR1 SEHNR, CDR2 FQNEAQ (reference sequence). V was pared by 4 bases and J by 5 bases, with 7 bases of the junction left unmatched. The CDR3 is 14 amino acids. The CDR3 loop reads CASSSPREGHEQYF. The CDR3 DNA is TGTGCCAGCAGCTCCCCTCGGGAGGGCCACGAGCAGTACTTC.

This chain connects TRBV5-1 to TRBJ2-5, with TRBD1 as a possible D gene (5 bases). The CDR3 has 13 amino acids. V lost 4 bases and J 5 bases, leaving 12 bases between the germline ends. Germline-derived CDR1 and CDR2 are SGHRS and YFSETQ. CDR3 residues: CASSQGVSETQYF. The CDR3 coding sequence is TGCGCCAGCAGCCAAGGGGTTAGTGAGACCCAGTACTTC.

CDR3 region: CASSYYSGTANYGYTF. CDR3 sequence (DNA): TGTGCCAGCAGTTACTATTCCGGAACAGCTAACTATGGCTACACCTTC. The chain uses TRBV6-5 and TRBJ1-2; D is uncertain. Germline V lookup: CDR1 MNHEY, CDR2 SVGAGI. Trimming left V 1 base short and J 0 bases short, with 12 bases between. This CDR3 spans 16 amino acids.

The genes are TRBV19 and TRBJ1-1; 7 positions match TRBD1. Germline V gene sequence: CDR1 LNHDA, CDR2 SQIVND (reference sequence). V lost 5 bases to trimming and J lost 1 base; unmatched junction nucleotides: 13. The CDR3 totals 17 residues. The CDR3 region is CASSFRLRQGGNTEAFF. The DNA of the CDR3 is TGTGCCAGTAGTTTCCGACTTCGACAGGGAGGGAACACTGAAGCTTTCTTT.

CDR3 protein: CASSGGTGWEQYF. The CDR3 nucleotides read TGCGCCAGCAGCGGGGGGACAGGGTGGGAGCAGTACTTC. J is TRBJ2-7 and V is TRBV5-1, with 9 bases identical to TRBD1. CDR1 and CDR2 (germline): SGHRS, YFSETQ. There are 13 residues in the CDR3. Unmatched junction bases numbered 6, after V lost 4 bases and J lost 7 bases.

The gene calls are TRBV25-1 and TRBJ1-2; D gene uncertain. Germline loops: CDR1 MGHDK, CDR2 SYGVNS. The CDR3 has 16 amino acids. V was cut by 2 bases and J by 2 bases, with 15 bases left in between. The CDR3 is CASSEGGRGANYGYTF. CDR3 in DNA: TGTGCCAGCAGTGAAGGAGGCCGGGGTGCCAACTATGGCTACACCTTC.

The count of this clone is one. This CDR3 is CASSLISGSGGRTGELFF. The CDR3 DNA follows: TGTGCCAGCAGCTTAATTAGCGGGAGTGGTGGAAGGACCGGGGAGCTGTTTTTT. This rearrangement joins TRBV7-3 to TRBJ2-2, with 9 positions matching TRBD2. The CDR3 covers 18 residues. Germline V gives CDR1 SGHTA, CDR2 FQGTGA. The trim removed 1 base at V and 5 bases at J, leaving 11 bases unmatched.

The chain links TRBV12-3 or TRBV12-4 to TRBJ2-7, with D possibly being TRBD1 (5 bases). The CDR3 is 12 amino acids. V lost 6 bases and J lost 3, with 9 bases in between. As DNA, the CDR3 is TGTGCCAGCAGCACAGGTTACTACGAGCAGTACTTC. It encodes CASSTGYYEQYF.

The chain links TRBV24-1 to TRBJ2-7; weak D call: TRBD1 (6 bases). V lost 1 base and J lost 6, with 9 bases in between. The CDR3 has 13 amino acids. Germline V CDR1 and CDR2: KGHDR, SFDVKD. CDR3 sequence reads: CATSDFGGREQYF. CDR3 DNA: TGTGCCACCAGTGATTTTGGGGGCCGCGAGCAGTACTTC.

This sequence joins TRBV15 and TRBJ1-3; maybe TRBD1 (5 bases). Trimming stripped 5 bases from V and 3 bases from J, with 17 bases between. The CDR3 is 16 amino acids. Looked up from germline, CDR1 is LNHNV and CDR2 is YYDKDF (reference sequence). The CDR3, as DNA: TGTGCCACCAGCCTGCTAGGGGTGGGAGGTGGAAACACCATATATTTT. The encoded protein is CATSLLGVGGGNTIYF.

The chain links TRBV11-1 to TRBJ2-1; D unresolved. There are 11 residues in the CDR3. V was shortened by 3 bases and J by 6 bases, with 3 bases between the two germline ends. Germline CDR1 SGHAT, CDR2 FQDESV (reference sequence). CDR3 loop: CASSFSNEQFF. CDR3 coding DNA: TGTGCCAGCAGCTTCAGCAATGAGCAGTTCTTC.

This sequence joins TRBV25-1 and TRBJ2-5; 9 bases line up with TRBD2. V shed 6 bases and J 5 bases; nucleotides not matched to a gene: 10. Per the germline V gene, CDR1 is MGHDK and CDR2 is SYGVNS. The CDR3 covers 15 residues. The DNA for the CDR3 is TGTGCCAGCAGAGTTAGCGGGAGTGGAGGGGAGACCCAGTACTTC. As protein: CASRVSGSGGETQYF.

The genes are TRBV11-2 and TRBJ2-7; tentatively, D is TRBD2 (7 bases). V dropped 0 bases and J dropped 5 bases, with 14 bases sitting between them. The CDR3 sequence is 15 residues long. Germline CDR1 reads SGHAT; CDR2 reads FQNNGV. Written as DNA, the CDR3 is TGTGCCAGCAGCTTAGAGGGGGGGGGCCGGGACGAGCAGTACTTC. Protein sequence: CASSLEGGGRDEQYF.

V and J are TRBV27 and TRBJ1-5; TRBD1 matches 7 bases. V was pared by 4 bases and J by 7 bases, with 16 bases of the junction left unmatched. CDR1 MNHEY and CDR2 SMNVEV come from the germline V gene (reference sequence). The CDR3 spans 17 residues. CDR3 sequence reads: CASSSRSGSPTGQPQHF. The CDR3 region has the DNA TGTGCCAGCAGTTCTCGTAGCGGGAGCCCGACAGGGCAGCCCCAGCATTTT.

The rearrangement links TRBV18 to TRBJ1-5, with D possibly matching TRBD1 (5 bases). The CDR3 has 13 amino acids. With 6 bases removed from V and 6 bases from J, the gap between germline ends came to 12 bases. In germline, CDR1 is KGHSH, CDR2 LQKENI. CDR3 sequence: CASSAGGVQPQHF. The CDR3 region has the DNA TGTGCCAGCTCCGCCGGGGGAGTTCAGCCCCAGCATTTT.

The chain employs TRBV12-5 and TRBJ1-1, with D unresolved. CDR1 and CDR2 from the germline V gene are LGHNT and FRNRAP. CDR3 length: 13 residues. Trimming left V 0 bases short and J 5 bases short, with 7 bases between. As DNA, the CDR3 is TGTGCTAGTGGTTTGGTATCGGGGACTGAAGCTTTCTTT. Its translation: CASGLVSGTEAFF.

The chain couples TRBV19 to TRBJ1-6, with 7 bases identical to TRBD1. Germline assignment: CDR1 LNHDA and CDR2 SQIVND (reference sequence). The length of the CDR3 is 14 residues. Trimming removed 5 bases from V and 4 bases from J; junction bases left unmatched: 2. DNA of the CDR3: TGTGCCAGTAGTGTGGGACAGTATAATTCACCCCTCCACTTT. As protein: CASSVGQYNSPLHF.

The chain links TRBV7-2 to TRBJ2-1, with 10 bases matching TRBD2. The CDR3 totals 14 residues. The V gene end was trimmed by 1 base and the J gene end by 10 bases; junction bases not matched to a gene: 4. CDR1 and CDR2 (germline): SGHTA, FQGNSA. The CDR3 DNA reads as TGTGCCAGCAGCTTAGGGACTAGCGGAAAGGAGCAGTTCTTC. This sequence encodes CASSLGTSGKEQFF.

V usage is TRBV5-1 and J usage is TRBJ1-1; D possibly corresponds to TRBD1 (6 bases). This CDR3 has 17 amino acids. Germline CDR1 reads SGHRS; CDR2 reads YFSETQ. V was clipped by 2 bases and J by 3 bases, with 20 bases between them. CDR3 region: CASSFSLPGEGDTEAFF. CDR3 nucleotides: TGCGCCAGCAGCTTTTCCCTACCGGGCGAGGGGGACACTGAAGCTTTCTTT.

The chain carries TRBV5-6 and TRBJ2-1, with TRBD2 identical over 8 bases. The CDR3 runs 15 residues. Trimming took 0 bases from V and 4 from J; bases not matched to a gene: 3. The germline gives CDR1 SGHDT, CDR2 YYEEEE. The DNA of the CDR3 is TGTGCCAGCAGCTTGGGAGCGGGAGTTTACAATGAGCAGTTCTTC. Encoded protein: CASSLGAGVYNEQFF.

CDR3 loop: CATSRGQGAGEQYF. The CDR3 bases are TGTGCCACCAGCAGGGGACAGGGGGCTGGCGAGCAGTACTTC. This rearrangement joins TRBV15 to TRBJ2-7; 12 nucleotides align to TRBD1. This CDR3 has 14 residues. Per germline, CDR1 LNHNV and CDR2 YYDKDF (reference sequence). V gave up 3 bases and J gave up 6 bases; unmatched junction bases: 3. The full variable domain, its missing parts supplied by reference TRBV15 and TRBJ2-7, is DAMVIQNPRYQVTQFGKPVTLSCSQTLNHNVMYWYQQKSSQAPKLLFHYYDKDFNNEADTPDNFQSRRPNTSFCFLDIRSPGLGDTAMYLCATSRGQGAGEQYFGPGTRLTVT.

The CDR3 here is CASSLTGTKNIQYF. The CDR3 nucleotides are TGTGCCAGCAGCTTAACCGGGACCAAAAACATTCAGTACTTC. V usage is TRBV5-5 and J usage is TRBJ2-4; D is possibly TRBD2 (5 bases). CDR1 is SGHKS, CDR2 YYEKEE, per germline (reference sequence). Trimming pared 2 bases from V and 2 bases from J, leaving 8 bases between. The CDR3 is made up of 14 amino acids.

The chain recombines TRBV3-1 (or the pseudogene TRBV3-2) with TRBJ2-1, with a possible D match to TRBD1 (5 bases). The length of the CDR3 is 12 residues. The V end was cut by 2 bases, the J end by 6 bases, with 5 bases between. CDR1 is LGHDT, CDR2 YNNKEL, per germline (reference sequence). CDR3 loop: CASSQTGNEQFF. The CDR3 region has the DNA TGTGCCAGCAGCCAAACAGGCAATGAGCAGTTCTTC.

The V and J genes are TRBV4-1 and TRBJ1-4; perhaps TRBD1 as D (6 bases). This CDR3 comprises 16 residues. The germline V and J ends were trimmed by 4 bases and 4 bases, with 16 bases remaining between them. Per germline, CDR1 MGHRA and CDR2 YSYEKL. In DNA, the CDR3 is TGCGCCAGCAGCCGACTCCTTGGACAGCTTAATGAAAAACTGTTTTTT. This translates into CASSRLLGQLNEKLFF.